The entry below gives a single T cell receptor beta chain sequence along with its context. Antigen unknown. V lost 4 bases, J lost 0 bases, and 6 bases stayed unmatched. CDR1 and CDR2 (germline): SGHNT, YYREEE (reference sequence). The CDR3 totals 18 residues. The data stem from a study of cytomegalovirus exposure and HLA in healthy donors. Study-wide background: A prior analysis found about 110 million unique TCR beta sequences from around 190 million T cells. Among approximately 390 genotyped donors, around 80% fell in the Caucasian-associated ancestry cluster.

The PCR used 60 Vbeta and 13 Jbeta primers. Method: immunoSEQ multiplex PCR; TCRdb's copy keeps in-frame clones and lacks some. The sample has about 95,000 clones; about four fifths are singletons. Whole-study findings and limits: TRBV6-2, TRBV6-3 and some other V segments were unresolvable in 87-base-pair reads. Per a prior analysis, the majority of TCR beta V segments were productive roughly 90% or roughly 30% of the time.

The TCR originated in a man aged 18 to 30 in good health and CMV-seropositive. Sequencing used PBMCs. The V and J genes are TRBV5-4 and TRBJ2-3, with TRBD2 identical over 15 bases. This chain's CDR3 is CASSGTSGGSSSTDTQYF. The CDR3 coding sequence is TGTGCCAGCAGCGGGACTAGCGGGGGGAGCTCTAGCACAGATACGCAGTATTTT.